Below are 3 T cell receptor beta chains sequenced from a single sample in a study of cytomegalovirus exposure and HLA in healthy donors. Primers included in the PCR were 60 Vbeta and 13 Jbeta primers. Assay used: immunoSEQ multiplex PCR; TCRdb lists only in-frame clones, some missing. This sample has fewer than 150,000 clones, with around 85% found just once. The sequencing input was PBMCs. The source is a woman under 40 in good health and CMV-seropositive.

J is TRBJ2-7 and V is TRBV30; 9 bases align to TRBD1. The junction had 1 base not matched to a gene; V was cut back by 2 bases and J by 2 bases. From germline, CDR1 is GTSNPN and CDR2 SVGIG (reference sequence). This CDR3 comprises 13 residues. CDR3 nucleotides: TGTGCCTGGAGTCGGACAGGGGCCTACGAGCAGTACTTC. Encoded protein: CAWSRTGAYEQYF.

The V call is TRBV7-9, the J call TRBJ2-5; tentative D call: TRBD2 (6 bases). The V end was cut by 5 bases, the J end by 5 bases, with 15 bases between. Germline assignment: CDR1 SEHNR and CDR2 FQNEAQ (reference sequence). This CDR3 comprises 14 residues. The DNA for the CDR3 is TGTGCCAGCAGCGGAATCGGAGGGGCTGAGACCCAGTACTTC. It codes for CASSGIGGAETQYF.

The CDR3 protein is CASYPGTSVYNEQFF. CDR3 nucleotides: TGTGCCAGCTACCCCGGGACTAGCGTCTACAATGAGCAGTTCTTC. The chain uses TRBV11-2 and TRBJ2-1, with 10 bases aligning to TRBD2. After removal of 8 bases from V and 3 bases from J, the junction contained 7 bases not matched to a gene. In germline, CDR1 is SGHAT, CDR2 FQNNGV. The CDR3 has 15 residues.